This T cell receptor (beta chain) was identified in a study of blood T cell repertoires in COVID-19 (dated by TCRdb to 2020 to 2022). With respect to the entire study: The collaborator samples originated in the United States, Italy and Spain and spanned the acute and convalescent phases of COVID-19. The repertoires were released in a freely available public database meant as a resource for research on the immune response to SARS-CoV-2. The dataset comprised deeply sampled blood TCRbeta repertoires from subjects exposed to, actively infected with, or recovered from COVID-19. The material from the prospective study consisted of cDNA or gDNA derived from T cells, B-cell-depleted T cells, or PBMCs. The samples were drawn from the first 160 participants of the ongoing ImmuneRACE study and from about 1,200 subjects provided by 6 global collaborators. Nearly every sample came with metadata listing a de-identified subject ID, COVID-19 status, age in years and sex. Where available, HLA class I and class II types were taken from metadata supplied by the sample provider and were not determined by assay-based typing. Study-wide findings and limitations: Clinical and demographic metadata were provided uncurated, with the amount varying by source and participant.

One collaborating source in Seattle enrolled patients while the patients were actively infected and followed the patients over time throughout the course of disease. Whole blood was collected in K2EDTA tubes by collaborating institutions according to the institutions' own protocols. Collaborator samples were shipped for TCRbeta analysis as frozen whole blood, isolated PBMCs, or DNA extracted from either sample type. This clone has only one observation. Its binding antigen is unknown. No much larger clonotype is one base removed from it; base qualities were not supplied. TCRbeta CDR3 regions were amplified from genomic DNA by means of the immunoSEQ Assay, a bias-controlled multiplex PCR. Turning to the authors' computational methods: Within the assay, amplification of reference gene primers was used to estimate how many nucleated cells each sample contained. To quantify the absolute abundance of each unique TCRbeta CDR3 rearrangement, sequence reads were collapsed and filtered. For each sample, productive Simpson clonality was calculated as the square root of Simpson's diversity index over productive rearrangements. TCRdb provides this immuneACCESS table in a form limited to in-frame rearrangements. Some clones are lacking; in checked studies, under half of them reflect an unresolved V gene, and why the rest are absent is not known. V and J calls and clone size are those listed in that table; D and trimming were worked out from the DNA. The sample table records under 200,000 clones; 70% to 90% of these occur just once. The ten largest make up 7.5% to 8.5% of the sample.

CDR1 and CDR2 were assigned from the germline V gene as SGHRS and YFSETQ. From the cysteine through the phenylalanine, the CDR3 covers 14 amino acids. Only CDR3 DNA is held: 42 bases, read in frame from base 1. A distance of 14 bases separates the germline ends of V and J, which lose 4 bases and 4 bases respectively. The sequencing sample was made of peripheral blood. The V gene is TRBV5-1 and the J gene is TRBJ1-1, with a tentative D gene TRBD1 over 6 matching bases. This receptor was taken from a woman aged 55 to 70 with COVID-19, enrolled during active disease. The CDR3 region has the sequence CASSRTGSLTEAFF. The DNA sequence is given as TGCGCCAGCAGCAGAACAGGGTCGCTCACTGAAGCTTTCTTT.